The clone carrying this TCR beta chain has just one count. Its antigen is not known. These data are taken from a study of cytomegalovirus exposure and HLA in healthy donors. Study background: Sequencing of around 200 million T cells in an earlier analysis found 95 million to 120 million unique TCR beta sequences. General observations from the study: In a later analysis, several top co-occurrence clusters appeared linked to parvovirus B19, influenza, CMV and Epstein-Barr virus. In vitro checks showed that three CMV-associated chains really do target CMV antigens.

PCR amplification relied on 60 Vbeta primers (plus 13 Jbeta primers). The table came from immunoSEQ multiplex PCR; TCRdb's copy has only in-frame clones and leaves some out. The sample has approximately 150,000 clones; 79% are singletons. Trimming took 5 bases from V and 2 from J; bases not matched to a gene: 10. The CDR3 has 16 amino acids. Per germline, CDR1 SQVTM and CDR2 ANQGSEA. The chain employs TRBV29-1 and TRBJ2-3, with 10 bases identical to TRBD2. The material sequenced was PBMCs. This clonotype was sampled from a man aged 45-65 years in good health and CMV-seropositive. The CDR3 nucleotides are TGCAGCGTTAATGGGGTGCTAGCGGGAGCCACAGATACGCAGTATTTT. This codes for CSVNGVLAGATDTQYF.